These 22 T cell receptor beta chains originate from one sample sequenced in a study of OX40 agonist ivuxolimab in advanced cancers. Sequenced by immunoSEQ multiplex PCR; TCRdb stores in-frame clones only, minus some. The repertoire includes around 100,000 clones, about 88% of them detected once, and around 0.34% sits in the top ten. The sequences come from CD4+ or CD8+ T cells sorted from blood, collected in a trial of the OX40 agonist ivuxolimab. Receptor source: an adult with an advanced solid tumor such as melanoma, head and neck, liver or kidney cancer.

The V call is TRBV5-4, the J call TRBJ1-1, with D perhaps TRBD1 (5 bases). This CDR3 is 16 amino acids long. CDR1 and CDR2 from the germline V gene are SGHNT and YYREEE (reference sequence). Trimming left V 0 bases short and J 3 bases short, with 15 bases between. As DNA, the CDR3 is TGTGCCAGCAGCTTGGGAAGAAGGGGTTCAGACACTGAAGCTTTCTTT. Translated: CASSLGRRGSDTEAFF.

The V gene is TRBV28, the J gene TRBJ1-2, with 10 bases fitting TRBD1. V lost 3 bases and J lost 0; bases outside the gene matches: 19. Germline V gene lookup returns CDR1 MDHEN and CDR2 SYDVKM. This CDR3 spans 21 amino acids. Here the CDR3 DNA reads TGTGCCAGCAGTTTGACTCGACAGGGGGCTCTATTCCCCCCCTCTAACTATGGCTACACCTTC. It specifies CASSLTRQGALFPPSNYGYTF.

This sequence joins TRBV9 and TRBJ1-2; 8 positions match TRBD1. CDR3 size: 14 residues. V was clipped by 6 bases and J by 7 bases; unmatched bases: 11. CDR1 SGDLS and CDR2 YYNGEE come from the germline V gene. As DNA, the CDR3 is TGTGCCAGCACCATGACGGACAGGGAGGGTGGCTACACCTTC. This gives the protein CASTMTDREGGYTF.

This clone occurred once. This CDR3 is CASSSRVGQPQHF. The CDR3 DNA is TGTGCCAGCAGTTCCAGGGTAGGTCAGCCCCAGCATTTT. The V gene is TRBV6-6, the J gene TRBJ1-5; TRBD1 might be the D (5 bases). Germline V lookup: CDR1 MNHNY, CDR2 SVGAGI (reference sequence). The CDR3 sequence is 13 residues long. V was cut by 4 bases and J by 6 bases, with 10 bases left in between.

The gene calls are TRBV10-3 and TRBJ1-5; D ambiguous. This CDR3 region has 14 residues. Looked up from germline, CDR1 is ENHRY and CDR2 is SYGVKD. Trimming stripped 3 bases from V and 4 bases from J, with 10 bases between. The CDR3 DNA follows: TGTGCCATCAGTGACCTCGCCCGGAATCAGCCCCAGCATTTT. Translated, it gives CAISDLARNQPQHF.

The chain is built from TRBV5-1 and TRBJ1-2; 10 nucleotides align to TRBD1. Germline trimming cut 3 bases from V and 8 bases from J; bases unmatched to any gene: 13. In germline, CDR1 is SGHRS, CDR2 YFSETQ. The CDR3 covers 16 residues. The CDR3 nucleotides are TGCGCCAGCAGCTCGACAGGGGGCCGCCGGAGAGAGGGCTACACCTTC. It encodes CASSSTGGRRREGYTF.

The J gene is TRBJ2-2, the V gene TRBV28, with D uncertain. The CDR3 covers 13 residues. Germline V gives CDR1 MDHEN, CDR2 SYDVKM. V gave up 3 bases and J gave up 4 bases, with 6 bases separating them. In DNA form, the CDR3 reads TGTGCCAGCAGTTTCGGACCCACCGGGGAGCTGTTTTTT. This codes for CASSFGPTGELFF.

V and J are TRBV30 and TRBJ2-5, with D hard to call. This CDR3 comprises 11 residues. Trimming cost V 0 bases and J 5 bases, with 4 bases left between them. The germline V gene has CDR1 GTSNPN and CDR2 SVGIG (reference sequence). The CDR3 nucleotides read TGTGCCTGGAGTGTAAGTGAGACCCAGTACTTC. This translates into CAWSVSETQYF.

V and J are TRBV4-3 and TRBJ2-7; 8 nucleotides align to TRBD1. The J segment lost 7 bases and the V segment lost 0 bases, leaving 8 bases of the junction unmatched. Per germline, CDR1 LGHNA and CDR2 YSLEER. The length of the CDR3 is 15 residues. This CDR3 reads CASSQDRPGGREQYF. The CDR3 DNA reads as TGCGCCAGCAGCCAAGATCGGCCAGGGGGCCGGGAGCAGTACTTC.

The chain combines TRBV18 with TRBJ2-3, with TRBD2 matching 10 bases. The CDR3 extends over 16 amino acids. V trimming: 3 bases; J trimming: 0 bases; junction bases outside the gene matches: 3. Germline V CDR1 and CDR2: KGHSH, LQKENI. The CDR3 loop reads CASSPRTSGSTDTQYF. The CDR3 DNA follows: TGTGCCAGCTCACCTCGGACTAGCGGTAGCACAGATACGCAGTATTTT.

The V call is TRBV15, the J call TRBJ2-1, with D perhaps TRBD2 (6 bases). The CDR3 consists of 15 residues. V was trimmed by 1 base and J by 9 bases, leaving 16 bases between them. Germline CDR1 is LNHNV and CDR2 is YYDKDF (reference sequence). CDR3 protein: CATSRAGGPRGEQFF. The DNA for the CDR3 is TGTGCCACCAGCAGAGCCGGGGGACCCCGGGGTGAGCAGTTCTTC.

The CDR3 DNA reads TGCGCCAGCAGCCAAGATCCCCCTGGGAGGGGAGACAATCAGCCCCAGCATTTT. Protein product: CASSQDPPGRGDNQPQHF. The chain is built from TRBV4-3 and TRBJ1-5, with a tentative D call TRBD1 (5 bases). The CDR3 is made up of 18 amino acids. V was shortened by 0 bases and J by 3 bases, with 18 bases between the two germline ends. The germline V gene encodes CDR1 LGHNA and CDR2 YSLEER.

The count of this clone is one. The CDR3 spells CASSEDRGLSGNTIYF. CDR3 in DNA: TGTGCCAGCAGTGAGGACAGGGGGCTGTCTGGAAACACCATATATTTT. This sequence joins TRBV2 and TRBJ1-3; TRBD1 matches 11 bases. Trimming cost V 3 bases and J 1 base; bases outside gene matches: 2. Germline lookup yields CDR1 SNHLY and CDR2 FYNNEI. The CDR3 sequence is 16 residues long.

The chain carries TRBV9 and TRBJ2-5; tentatively, D is TRBD1 (5 bases). V gave up 4 bases and J gave up 5 bases, with 15 bases separating them. From germline, CDR1 is SGDLS and CDR2 YYNGEE. The CDR3 has 14 amino acids. Here the CDR3 DNA reads TGTGCCAGCAGCCAGGGTCCTTCGGTGGAGACCCAGTACTTC. Protein: CASSQGPSVETQYF.

The rearrangement uses TRBV14 and TRBJ2-3; D not certain. In germline, CDR1 is SGHDN, CDR2 FVKESK. Between the trimmed V and J ends, which lost 4 bases and 0 bases, there was a span of 5 bases. CDR3 length: 13 residues. The CDR3 DNA is TGTGCCAGCAGCCTCTATAGCACAGATACGCAGTATTTT. Its protein product is CASSLYSTDTQYF.

The V call is TRBV7-2, the J call TRBJ2-7; D unresolved. Trimming took off 5 bases at V and 4 bases at J, with 12 bases between the two ends. This CDR3 contains 13 residues. Germline lookup yields CDR1 SGHTA and CDR2 FQGNSA. The CDR3 loop reads CASSTPAAYEQYF. DNA for the CDR3: TGTGCCAGCAGCACCCCTGCCGCGTACGAGCAGTACTTC.

This clone was seen just once. The chain links TRBV7-8 to TRBJ2-1, with 10 nucleotides matching TRBD2. The germline V gene has CDR1 SGHVS and CDR2 FQNEAQ. The CDR3 covers 17 residues. Unmatched junction bases numbered 5, after V lost 2 bases and J lost 1 base. Here the CDR3 reads CASSLLAGALSYNEQFF. The CDR3 coding sequence is TGTGCCAGCAGCTTACTAGCGGGGGCTCTATCCTACAATGAGCAGTTCTTC.

The chain carries TRBV7-9 and TRBJ2-1, with 10 nucleotides matching TRBD2. With V trimmed by 6 bases and J by 6 bases, 5 bases remained unmatched. The germline gives CDR1 SEHNR, CDR2 FQNEAQ (reference sequence). The length of the CDR3 is 14 residues. CDR3 in amino acids: CASSSSGSRNEQFF. In nucleotides, the CDR3 is TGTGCCAGCAGTTCTAGCGGGAGCCGCAATGAGCAGTTCTTC.

This clone was observed a handful of times. The chain recombines TRBV6-6 with TRBJ1-5, with 9 bases that match TRBD1. The CDR3 runs 15 residues. Germline CDR1 is MNHNY and CDR2 is SVGAGI (reference sequence). Trimming cost V 5 bases and J 6 bases; bases outside gene matches: 8. CDR3 sequence: CASSKGTGGGQPQHF. DNA for the CDR3: TGTGCCAGCAGTAAGGGCACAGGGGGCGGTCAGCCCCAGCATTTT.

This chain connects TRBV5-1 to TRBJ2-1; no clear D gene. CDR3 size: 11 residues. Germline V gene lookup returns CDR1 SGHRS and CDR2 YFSETQ. The V end was cut by 2 bases, the J end by 9 bases, with 6 bases between. CDR3 sequence: CASSFLVEQFF. CDR3 coding DNA: TGCGCCAGCAGCTTCTTAGTTGAGCAGTTCTTC.

This sequence joins TRBV5-1 and TRBJ2-2, with 7 positions matching TRBD1. Losses at the gene ends were 1 base for V and 1 base for J; bases not matched to a gene: 1. This CDR3 spans 15 amino acids. Germline CDR1 SGHRS, CDR2 YFSETQ. In DNA form, the CDR3 reads TGCGCCAGCAGCTTGACAGGGGTGAACACCGGGGAGCTGTTTTTT. Protein sequence: CASSLTGVNTGELFF.

The rearrangement joins TRBV9 to TRBJ2-6; no clear D. Germline-derived CDR1 and CDR2 are SGDLS and YYNGEE. V was trimmed by 0 bases and J by 0 bases, leaving 7 bases between them. The CDR3 is 16 residues long. CDR3 residues: CASSVADYSGANVLTF. CDR3 nucleotides: TGTGCCAGCAGCGTAGCCGATTACTCTGGGGCCAACGTCCTGACTTTC. Based on the CDR3 plus reference TRBV9 and TRBJ2-6, the full variable domain is DSGVTQTPKHLITATGQRVTLRCSPRSGDLSVYWYQQSLDQGLQFLIQYYNGEERAKGNILERFSAQQFPDLHSELNLSSLELGDSALYFCASSVADYSGANVLTFGAGSRLTVL.